Here is one T cell receptor (beta chain) with its context. No antigen is known for it. PCR was performed a second time for about 7 to 12 cycles using a sample-barcoded 5' primer and a J-beta primer mix. MiXCR, applied by TCRdb to the 5' RACE reads, yields one record per CDR3 protein. The table shows 1.5 million to 2 million distinct CDR3 sequences, with roughly 43% occurring only once. The data derive from a study of blood T cells in healthy people across ages. Findings of the study overall: TCR beta diversity tracked closely with naive T cell percentage. In the absence of known donor CMV status, changes in expanded clonotypes were possibly confounded.

V dropped 4 bases and J dropped 2 bases, with 21 bases sitting between them. The CDR3 loop spans 17 amino acids. Germline-derived CDR1 and CDR2 are LGHDT and YNNKEL (reference sequence). The TCR sequence derives from a human donor in good health. This chain connects TRBV3-1 to TRBJ2-7; perhaps D is TRBD1 or TRBD2 (6 bases each). The sequencing sample was made of blood. The CDR3 bases are TGTGCCAGCAGCCCCCGGGTCGGGGGCCGCTTACCCTACGAGCAGTACTTC. Encoded protein: CASSPRVGGRLPYEQYF.